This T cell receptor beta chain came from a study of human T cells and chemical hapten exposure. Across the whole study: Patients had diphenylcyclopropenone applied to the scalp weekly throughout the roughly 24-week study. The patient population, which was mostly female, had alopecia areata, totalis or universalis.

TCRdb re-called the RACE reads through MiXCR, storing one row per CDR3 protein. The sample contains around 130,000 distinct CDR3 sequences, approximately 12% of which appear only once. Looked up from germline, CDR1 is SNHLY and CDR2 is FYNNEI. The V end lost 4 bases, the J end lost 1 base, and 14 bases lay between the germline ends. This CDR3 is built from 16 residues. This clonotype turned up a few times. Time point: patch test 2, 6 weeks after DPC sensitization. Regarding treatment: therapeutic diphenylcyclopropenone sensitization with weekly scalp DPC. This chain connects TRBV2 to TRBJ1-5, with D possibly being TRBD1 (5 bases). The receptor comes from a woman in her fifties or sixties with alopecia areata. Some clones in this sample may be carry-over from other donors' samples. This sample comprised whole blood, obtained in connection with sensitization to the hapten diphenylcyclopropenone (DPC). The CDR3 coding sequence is TGTGCCAGCAGTGCGCTTGGAGGGGTGAGCAATCAGCCCCAGCATTTT. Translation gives CASSALGGVSNQPQHF.